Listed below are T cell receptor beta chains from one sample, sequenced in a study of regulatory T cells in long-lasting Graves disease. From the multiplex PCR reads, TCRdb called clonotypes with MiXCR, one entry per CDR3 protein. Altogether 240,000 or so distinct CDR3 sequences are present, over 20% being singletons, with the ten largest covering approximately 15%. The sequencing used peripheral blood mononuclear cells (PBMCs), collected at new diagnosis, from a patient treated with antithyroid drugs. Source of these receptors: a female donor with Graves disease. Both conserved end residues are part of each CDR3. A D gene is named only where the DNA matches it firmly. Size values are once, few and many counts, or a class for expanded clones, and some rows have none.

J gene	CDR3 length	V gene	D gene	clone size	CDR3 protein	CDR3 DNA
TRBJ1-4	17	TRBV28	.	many	CASSLFRLGGVKEKLFF	TGTGCCAGCAGTTTATTTAGGCTTGGCGGCGTCAAGGAAAAACTGTTTTTT
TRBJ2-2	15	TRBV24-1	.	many	CATGAGTHNTGELFF	TGTGCCACCGGAGCCGGGACTCATAACACCGGGGAGCTGTTTTTT
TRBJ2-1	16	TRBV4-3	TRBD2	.	CASSQLLAGVSNEQFF	TGCGCCAGCAGCCAACTACTAGCGGGAGTAAGCAATGAGCAGTTCTTC
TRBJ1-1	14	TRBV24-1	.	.	CATSDPTAYEGAFF	TGTGCCACCAGTGATCCAACAGCCTACGAAGGGGCTTTCTTT
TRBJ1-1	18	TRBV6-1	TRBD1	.	CASSEERTGESFVTEAFF	TGTGCCAGCAGTGAGGAGAGAACAGGGGAGAGTTTTGTCACTGAAGCTTTCTTT
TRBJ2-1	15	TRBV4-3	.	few	CASSQDPGLNNEQFF	TGCGCCAGCAGCCAAGACCCCGGACTTAACAATGAGCAGTTCTTC
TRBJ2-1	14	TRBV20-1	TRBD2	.	CSARVGLDFNEQFF	TGCAGTGCTAGAGTTGGACTAGATTTCAATGAGCAGTTCTTC
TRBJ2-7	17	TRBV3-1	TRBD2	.	CASRTGLAGESSYEQYF	TGTGCCAGCAGAACAGGACTAGCGGGGGAGAGCTCCTACGAGCAGTACTTC
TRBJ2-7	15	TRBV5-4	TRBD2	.	CASSFSAGDTYEQYF	TGTGCCAGCAGCTTTTCAGCGGGAGATACCTACGAGCAGTACTTC
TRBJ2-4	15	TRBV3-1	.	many	CASSQGWQRENIQYF	TGTGCCAGCAGCCAAGGTTGGCAGAGGGAAAACATTCAGTACTTC
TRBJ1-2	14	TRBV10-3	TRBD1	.	CAITEGARGYGYTF	TGTGCCATCACCGAGGGGGCCAGGGGGTATGGCTACACCTTC
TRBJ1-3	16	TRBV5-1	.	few	CASSPPVVSAKNTIYF	TGTGCCAGCAGCCCCCCGGTGGTGTCAGCAAAAAACACCATATATTTT